This T cell receptor (beta chain) was profiled in a study of response to subunit inactivated influenza vaccine listed by TCRdb under 2018. In the study overall: To follow how T cells responded to a trivalent subunit inactivated influenza vaccine, the researchers relied on deep quantitative profiling of the T cell receptor repertoire. Overall study outcomes, separate from this receptor: The authors proposed that each seasonal influenza vaccination may bring in only a limited number of new T cells.

The CDR3 measures 14 amino acids from cysteine to phenylalanine. The DNA shown is the 42-base CDR3, in frame from base 1. V is reduced by 6 bases and J by 0 bases, leaving a spacing of 11 bases between them. Sequences MNHNS (CDR1) and SASEGT (CDR2) are obtained from the germline V gene. Concerning this clonotype itself: Its antigen specificity is not known. Base qualities are not at hand, and no much larger clone is one base apart.

Library construction relied on RT-PCR. Instrument used: Illumina HiSeq 2500. Clones were called with MiXCR by TCRdb after fastp trimmed the public reads at Q25, and only in-frame beta chains were retained. Rows are unified per CDR3 protein, each entry keeping the most common DNA and genes. Recorded for this sample are hundreds of thousands of distinct CDR3 sequences; 12% of them occurred a single time. The ten largest clones add up to roughly a tenth of the sample. The TCR originated in a man aged 45 to 65 who received an inactivated influenza vaccine. Donor details come from another sample of the same person, matched by shared clones. Sequenced here: PBMCs from blood, sampled on the day of vaccination. The rearranged chain carries TRBV6-1 and TRBJ1-2; the D segment could be TRBD1, given 6 matching bases. CDR3 region: CASSGQNSNYGYTF. The sequenced DNA: TGTGCCAGCAGCGGACAGAATTCTAACTATGGCTACACCTTC.